The source of this T cell receptor beta chain is a study of shared clonotypes between healthy human individuals. The CDR3 loop spans 20 amino acids. Germline-derived CDR1 and CDR2 are SGHRS and YFSETQ. Trimming cost V 3 bases and J 0 bases; bases outside gene matches: 16. The table came from immunoSEQ multiplex PCR; TCRdb's copy has only in-frame clones and leaves some out. The table has some 1,600,000 clones, 95% to 99% seen once. The clonotype originates from a man aged 25-45 years in good health. Sequenced: naive CD4+ T cells sorted from blood. The sample's subset: CD45RA+ positively selected. The gene calls are TRBV5-1 and TRBJ2-1, with TRBD1 identical over 9 bases. The CDR3 protein is CASSWLPGQGPLDSYNEQFF. The CDR3 bases are TGCGCCAGCAGCTGGCTGCCGGGACAGGGCCCTCTTGACTCCTACAATGAGCAGTTCTTC.